These T cell receptor beta chains were read from a single sample in a study of cytotoxic CD8 clonotypes in ibrutinib-treated CLL. Here immunoSEQ multiplex PCR was the method, and the copy in TCRdb shows in-frame clones only, minus some. Here the sample spans around 160,000 clones, roughly 86% being singletons. The input for sequencing was PBMCs, taken after 12 months of ibrutinib treatment. These receptor sequences come from a human donor with chronic lymphocytic leukemia. Each CDR3 is given with its conserved first and last residue. A D gene is named only where the DNA matches it firmly. Where a row states a size, it is once, few, many or the class of an expanded clone; other rows omit it.

d_call	v_call	clone_size	j_call	cdr3_nt	cdr3_aa
-	TRBV7-2	-	TRBJ2-3	TGTGCCAGCAGCTTAGTTGCGTCGACAGATACGCAGTATTTT	CASSLVASTDTQYF
-	TRBV2	-	TRBJ2-1	TGTGCCAGCATGGCCAGGGGGGGCGGGGCGCTGCGAGATGAGCAGTTCTTC	CASMARGGGALRDEQFF
TRBD1	TRBV30	-	TRBJ1-5	TGTGCCTGCGAACAGGGGTCGGGCAATCAGCCCCAGCATTTT	CACEQGSGNQPQHF
-	TRBV19	once	TRBJ2-1	TGTGCCAGTAGGCATAGTGGGGTCTACAATGAGCAGTTCTTC	CASRHSGVYNEQFF
-	TRBV20-1	-	TRBJ2-7	TGCAGTGCAAGGCAGGGTTATGAGCAGTACTTC	CSARQGYEQYF
-	TRBV19	-	TRBJ1-3	TGTGCCAGTAGTCACTCCGTCTCTGGAAACACCATATATTTT	CASSHSVSGNTIYF
-	TRBV7-9	once	TRBJ2-7	TGTGCCAGCAGCTTAGATTTAGGGGCGGACCATTACGAGCAGTACTTC	CASSLDLGADHYEQYF
-	TRBV18	-	TRBJ1-5	TGTGCCAGCTCACCAGCGGCATTCAATCAGCCCCAGCATTTT	CASSPAAFNQPQHF
-	TRBV19	-	TRBJ2-3	TGTGCCAGTAAGTCCGCTAGCGTGGCAGATACGCAGTATTTT	CASKSASVADTQYF
-	TRBV7-2	once	TRBJ1-5	TGTGCCAGCAGCTTAACACAGGGCCCCAATCAGCCCCAGCATTTT	CASSLTQGPNQPQHF
-	TRBV19	-	TRBJ2-3	TGTGCCAGTAGTATGGCCGGGGTGGGGGATACGCAGTATTTT	CASSMAGVGDTQYF
-	TRBV7-8	-	TRBJ1-3	TGTGCCAGCAGCTTAGAAGGCACTGGAAACACCATATATTTT	CASSLEGTGNTIYF
-	TRBV28	-	TRBJ1-2	TGTGCCAGCAGTCCCACTGAGCCCGGCTATGGCTACACCTTC	CASSPTEPGYGYTF
TRBD2	TRBV7-2	once	TRBJ2-2	TGTGCCAGCAGCTTAGGCGGTAGCGGGAGGTCGAACACCGGGGAGCTGTTTTTT	CASSLGGSGRSNTGELFF
TRBD1	TRBV4-3	few	TRBJ1-3	TGCGCCAGCAGCCAAGTTTTGTTCCAGGGGGATGGAAACACCATATATTTT	CASSQVLFQGDGNTIYF
-	TRBV11-2	-	TRBJ2-7	TGTGCCAGCAGCTTAGAGGCAGGGAAAACCTACGAGCAGTACTTC	CASSLEAGKTYEQYF
TRBD2	TRBV19	-	TRBJ2-7	TGTGCCAGTAGTCCCCGGGGGGGCGAGCAGTACTTC	CASSPRGGEQYF
-	TRBV20-1	-	TRBJ1-2	TGCAGTTGGGAACGGGACTATGGCTACACCTTC	CSWERDYGYTF
-	TRBV15	-	TRBJ1-2	TGTGCCACCACCAGTTCAGGGGCCCGCGGTGGCTACACCTTC	CATTSSGARGGYTF
-	TRBV30	-	TRBJ1-1	TGTGCCTCGGTTGACAGAGCAGCTTTCTTT	CASVDRAAFF
-	TRBV7-5	-	TRBJ2-1	-	CASSFGAGNEQFF
-	TRBV10-3	-	TRBJ1-1	TGTGCCACCTCAGAGAACACTGAAGCTTTCTTT	CATSENTEAFF
TRBD2	TRBV5-6	once	TRBJ2-1	TGTGCCAGCAGCTCCCCCGGGGGGATGGGGAGTGAGCAGTTCTTC	CASSSPGGMGSEQFF
-	TRBV28	-	TRBJ2-7	TGTGCCAGCAGTTCGGACCTCTACGAGCAGTACTTC	CASSSDLYEQYF
TRBD2	TRBV19	-	TRBJ2-1	TGTGCCAGTAGTATGGAGGCGGGAGGGTACAATGAGCAGTTCTTC	CASSMEAGGYNEQFF
-	TRBV7-9	few	TRBJ1-1	TGTGCCAGCAGGGGTACAGGGTATGTAACTTTCTTT	CASRGTGYVTFF
-	TRBV7-2	-	TRBJ1-1	TGTGCCAGCAGCCCATACGGTATCCTTAGAGGAGCTTTCTTT	CASSPYGILRGAFF
-	TRBV9	-	TRBJ1-2	TGTGCCAGCAGCGTAGCGGGCGTAAACTATGGCTACACCTTC	CASSVAGVNYGYTF
-	TRBV18	-	TRBJ1-2	TGTGCCAGCTCACCACCGAATAAAAACAGGGCGGAAAACTATGGCTACACCTTC	CASSPPNKNRAENYGYTF
TRBD2	TRBV19	-	TRBJ2-1	TGTGCCAGTAGTATTCCACCGGGACTAGCGGGAGCATATGAGCAGTTCTTC	CASSIPPGLAGAYEQFF
TRBD1	TRBV19	-	TRBJ1-4	TGTGCCAGTAGTCGACAGGGACCCAATGAAAAACTGTTTTTT	CASSRQGPNEKLFF
-	TRBV6-5	-	TRBJ1-2	TGTGCCAGCAGTTCCGTCAGACCGCGAGCTAACTATGGCTACACCTTC	CASSSVRPRANYGYTF
-	TRBV19	-	TRBJ2-2	TGTGCCAGTAAATGGACCGGGGAGCTGTTTTTT	CASKWTGELFF
TRBD1	TRBV28	-	TRBJ1-5	TGTGCCAGCACGAGACAGGGACGTAATCAGCCCCAGCATTTT	CASTRQGRNQPQHF
-	TRBV6-1	-	TRBJ2-4	TGTGCCAGCAGTGAAGCGCAGGGCGCCTTTAGCACCAAAAACATTCAGTACTTC	CASSEAQGAFSTKNIQYF